Listed below are T cell receptor beta chains from one sample, sequenced in a study of blood T cell repertoires in COVID-19. Repertoires were generated with immunoSEQ multiplex PCR, while TCRdb's copy carries only in-frame clones and drops some. This table holds more than 350,000 clones, nearly 90% found once. Sequenced material: PBMCs or T cells enriched from blood (not recorded which). The receptors here all came from a woman younger than 30 who had been exposed to COVID-19. Each CDR3 is given with its conserved first and last residue. The order of the fields is clone size, CDR3 length, V gene, D gene, J gene, CDR3 protein, CDR3 DNA. D genes are given only for firm matches. For some rows the clone size is stated as once, few or many, or as a class when expanded; others skip it.

.,15,TRBV5-5,.,TRBJ2-7,CASSLWPPGVYEQYF,TGTGCCAGCAGCTTGTGGCCCCCAGGGGTGTACGAGCAGTACTTC
.,13,TRBV7-6,.,TRBJ1-1,CASSPQWGAEAFF,TGTGCCAGCAGCCCCCAGTGGGGAGCTGAAGCTTTCTTT
.,15,TRBV5-8,.,TRBJ2-3,CASSFGQKVTDTQYF,TGTGCCAGCAGCTTCGGACAGAAAGTCACAGATACGCAGTATTTT
.,14,TRBV28,TRBD1,TRBJ1-2,CASSSRGTGEGYTF,TGTGCCAGCAGTTCCCGCGGGACAGGGGAGGGCTACACCTTC
.,15,TRBV19,TRBD1,TRBJ2-7,CASSTLPGQGHEQYF,TGTGCCAGTAGTACCCTCCCAGGACAGGGCCACGAGCAGTACTTC
.,15,TRBV2,TRBD2,TRBJ2-3,CASSSSSGSTDTQYF,TGTGCCAGCAGTTCCTCTAGCGGTAGCACAGATACGCAGTATTTT
.,16,TRBV7-2,.,TRBJ2-3,CASSLGSRLGTDTQYF,TGTGCCAGCAGCTTAGGGAGTCGACTAGGAACAGATACGCAGTATTTT
few,14,TRBV5-1,.,TRBJ1-1,CASSLTGLDTEAFF,TGCGCCAGCAGCTTGACAGGGCTGGACACTGAAGCTTTCTTT
once,16,TRBV5-1,.,TRBJ1-1,CASSLVVGTANTEAFF,TGCGCCAGCAGCTTGGTGGTGGGTACAGCGAACACTGAAGCTTTCTTT
.,16,TRBV4-1,TRBD1,TRBJ1-5,CASSQDQQGLGQPQHF,TGCGCCAGCAGCCAAGATCAACAGGGGTTAGGACAGCCCCAGCATTTT
.,15,TRBV2,TRBD1,TRBJ1-2,CPSAETGGDNYGYTF,TGTCCCTCAGCAGAGACAGGGGGGGACAACTATGGCTACACCTTC
.,12,TRBV29-1,.,TRBJ1-4,CSGQATNEKLFF,TGCAGCGGGCAGGCAACTAATGAAAAACTGTTTTTT
.,18,TRBV4-3,TRBD2,TRBJ2-1,CASSPRYLAGGPDNEQFF,TGCGCCAGCAGCCCCCGGTACCTAGCGGGGGGGCCGGATAATGAGCAGTTCTTC
.,13,TRBV19,TRBD2,TRBJ2-7,CASRERRESEQYF,TGTGCCAGTAGGGAGAGGCGGGAGAGCGAGCAGTACTTC
once,14,TRBV29-1,TRBD1,TRBJ2-3,CSVVRTGSTDTQYF,TGCAGCGTTGTCAGGACAGGTAGCACAGATACGCAGTATTTT
once,16,TRBV28,.,TRBJ1-5,CASSKGDKYSNQPQHF,TGTGCCAGCAGCAAGGGGGACAAGTATAGCAATCAGCCCCAGCATTTT
.,13,TRBV29-1,.,TRBJ1-4,CSVGRENNEKLFF,TGCAGCGTTGGTAGGGAGAATAATGAAAAACTGTTTTTT
.,20,TRBV23-1,.,TRBJ2-1,CASSQWLGDFTLRSYNEQFF,TGCGCCAGCAGTCAATGGCTCGGGGACTTCACCCTTCGCTCCTACAATGAGCAGTTCTTC
.,15,TRBV5-5,.,TRBJ2-3,CASSSGQYSTDTQYF,TGTGCCAGCAGCTCAGGACAGTACTCCACAGATACGCAGTATTTT
.,14,TRBV9,TRBD1,TRBJ1-2,CASSFGQGIYGYTF,TGTGCCAGCAGCTTCGGACAGGGAATCTATGGCTACACCTTC
.,14,TRBV30,TRBD1,TRBJ1-6,CAWSKQGNNSPLHF,TGTGCCTGGAGTAAACAGGGGAATAATTCACCCCTCCACTTT
.,17,TRBV29-1,TRBD1,TRBJ1-2,CSVEDLDRGRGYYGYTF,TGCAGCGTTGAAGATCTTGACAGGGGGCGCGGGTACTATGGCTACACCTTC
.,13,TRBV7-2,.,TRBJ2-1,CASSFSSYNEQFF,TGTGCCAGCAGCTTCTCCAGCTACAATGAGCAGTTCTTC
.,15,TRBV5-1,.,TRBJ1-4,CASSSLGGFNEKLFF,TGCGCCAGCAGCAGTTTAGGAGGGTTTAATGAAAAACTGTTTTTT
.,14,TRBV2,TRBD1,TRBJ1-5,CASSEGRGPQPQHF,TGTGCCAGCAGTGAGGGCAGGGGGCCTCAGCCCCAGCATTTT
.,18,TRBV3-1/TRBV3-2,TRBD2,TRBJ2-3,CASSQDQERGARPDTQYF,TGTGCCAGCAGCCAAGATCAAGAGCGGGGGGCCCGGCCAGATACGCAGTATTTT
.,14,TRBV5-1,.,TRBJ1-1,CASSWREVGTEAFF,TGCGCCAGCAGCTGGAGGGAGGTGGGGACTGAAGCTTTCTTT
.,16,TRBV19,.,TRBJ1-1,CASSITLSARGTEAFF,TGTGCCAGTAGTATAACCCTGTCGGCAAGAGGGACTGAAGCTTTCTTT
.,15,TRBV7-2,TRBD2,TRBJ2-3,CASSLTTSGRDTQYF,TGTGCCAGCAGCTTAACCACTAGCGGGAGAGATACGCAGTATTTT
.,15,TRBV5-1,.,TRBJ2-3,CASSTQEGGTDTQYF,TGCGCCAGCAGCACCCAAGAGGGGGGCACAGATACGCAGTATTTT
.,13,TRBV19,.,TRBJ1-5,CASSGTGNQPQHF,TGTGCCAGTAGTGGCACAGGGAATCAGCCCCAGCATTTT
once,13,TRBV5-4,.,TRBJ2-5,CASSLSTQETQYF,TGTGCCAGCAGCTTGAGTACCCAGGAGACCCAGTACTTC
.,14,TRBV5-1,.,TRBJ2-2,CASSLTASTGELFF,TGCGCCAGCAGCTTGACAGCATCCACCGGGGAGCTGTTTTTT
.,16,TRBV5-1,TRBD1,TRBJ1-6,CASSLEEGAKDSPLHF,TGCGCCAGCAGCTTGGAGGAGGGGGCCAAGGATTCACCCCTCCACTTT
few,15,TRBV7-9,.,TRBJ1-5,CASSQGAVGNQPQHF,TGTGCCAGCAGCCAAGGGGCGGTCGGCAATCAGCCCCAGCATTTT
once,16,TRBV28,.,TRBJ2-3,CASFRNGIPSTDTQYF,TGTGCCAGCTTCCGGAACGGGATCCCTAGCACAGATACGCAGTATTTT
.,14,TRBV13,TRBD1,TRBJ1-1,CASSTGGTGDEAFF,TGTGCCAGCAGCACAGGGGGCACCGGGGATGAAGCTTTCTTT
.,14,TRBV30,.,TRBJ2-6,CAWGYYSGANVLTF,TGTGCCTGGGGATATTACTCTGGGGCCAACGTCCTGACTTTC
once,15,TRBV28,.,TRBJ2-3,CASSLWGERTDTQYF,TGTGCCAGCAGTTTATGGGGAGAGAGAACAGATACGCAGTATTTT
.,12,TRBV24-1,.,TRBJ2-3,CATGGNTDTQYF,TGTGCCACTGGGGGGAATACGGATACGCAGTATTTT
.,15,TRBV7-2,TRBD1,TRBJ1-6,CASSRPGQHNSPLHF,TGTGCCAGCAGCCGCCCGGGACAGCATAATTCACCCCTCCACTTT
.,14,TRBV7-7,.,TRBJ2-7,CASSPHSGTYEQYF,TGTGCTAGCAGCCCCCATTCGGGGACCTACGAGCAGTACTTC
.,16,TRBV19,TRBD2,TRBJ2-5,CASSREAFRYQETQYF,TGTGCCAGTAGCCGGGAGGCCTTTAGGTACCAAGAGACCCAGTACTTC
.,15,TRBV4-3,TRBD1,TRBJ1-6,CASSRITGGNSPLHF,TGCGCCAGCAGCCGTATAACAGGGGGCAATTCACCCCTCCACTTT
once,12,TRBV2,.,TRBJ1-2,CASSLGPSGYTF,TGTGCCAGCAGTCTAGGTCCCTCGGGCTACACCTTC
few,13,TRBV6-4,.,TRBJ1-2,CASSDGPEAGYTF,TGTGCCAGCAGTGACGGGCCAGAAGCAGGCTACACCTTC
.,12,TRBV6-5,.,TRBJ2-7,CASSLGGYEQYF,TGTGCCAGCAGTTTGGGGGGTTACGAGCAGTACTTC
.,15,TRBV6-5,.,TRBJ1-6,CASSTVRSYNSPLHF,TGTGCCAGCAGCACTGTGCGCTCCTATAATTCACCCCTCCACTTT
few,16,TRBV10-1,TRBD2,TRBJ2-7,CASSEYSGSVNYEQYF,TGCGCCAGCAGTGAGTATAGCGGGAGCGTGAACTACGAGCAGTACTTC
few,13,TRBV3-1/TRBV3-2,.,TRBJ1-6,CASSQEPGRGTLF,TGTGCCAGCAGCCAAGAACCCGGACGGGGGACTCTCTTT
.,13,TRBV5-1,TRBD1,TRBJ1-1,CASAGTAVPEAFF,TGCGCCAGCGCCGGGACAGCGGTCCCTGAAGCTTTCTTT
.,14,TRBV5-4,.,TRBJ2-1,CASSLSDGRHEQFF,TGTGCCAGCAGCTTGTCCGACGGCAGGCATGAGCAGTTCTTC
.,18,TRBV7-9,TRBD2,TRBJ2-2,CASSFPGLAGVNTGELFF,TGTGCCAGCAGCTTCCCGGGACTAGCGGGAGTGAACACCGGGGAGCTGTTTTTT
once,15,TRBV6-4,TRBD2,TRBJ2-3,CASSEGAGGADTQYF,TGTGCCAGCAGTGAAGGAGCGGGGGGGGCGGATACGCAGTATTTT
.,14,TRBV9,TRBD2,TRBJ2-7,CASSAGTSLHEQYF,TGTGCCAGCAGCGCCGGGACTAGCCTACACGAGCAGTACTTC
once,18,TRBV4-3,TRBD1,TRBJ2-4,CASSQDLRGTVAKNIQYF,TGCGCCAGCAGTCAAGATCTGAGGGGGACAGTAGCCAAAAACATTCAGTACTTC
.,15,TRBV28,TRBD1,TRBJ2-7,CASIKSGGVSYEQYF,TGTGCCAGCATCAAATCAGGGGGCGTCTCCTACGAGCAGTACTTC